These 25 T cell receptor beta chains were sequenced from one sample in a study of kidney transplant recipient with SARS-CoV-2 infection. TCRdb used MiXCR to reprocess the reads, holding one entry per CDR3 protein. The table lists under 250,000 distinct CDR3 sequences, 29% of them singletons. Sequencing was performed on a blood sample, taken at baseline and between days 110 and 120 from a kidney transplant recipient. Receptors were obtained from a male patient aged 25 to 39 who had COVID-19 and was a kidney transplant recipient. Some T cells may have originated in the graft donor.

This clonotype has at least ten counts. The gene calls are TRBV7-6 and TRBJ1-2; D gene uncertain. The V gene lost 5 bases and the J gene lost 4 bases, with 23 bases spanning the gap. In germline, CDR1 is SGHVS, CDR2 FNYEAQ. CDR3 length: 17 residues. CDR3 sequence (DNA): TGTGCCAGCAGCAGTGGCCGTGAATCTCGAAAGACCTATGGCTACACCTTC. Protein product: CASSSGRESRKTYGYTF. Supplemented by reference TRBV7-6 and TRBJ1-2, the full variable domain reads GAGVSQSPRYKVTKRGQDVALRCDPISGHVSLYWYRQALGQGPEFLTYFNYEAQQDKSGLPNDRFSAERPEGSISTLTIQRTEQRDSAMYRCASSSGRESRKTYGYTFGSGTRLTVV.

This chain links TRBV6-1 with TRBJ1-2, with D maybe TRBD1 (5 bases). CDR1 and CDR2 (germline): MNHNS, SASEGT. V was clipped by 5 bases and J by 4 bases, with 23 bases between them. CDR3 length equals 17 residues. The CDR3 here is CASSLTQECRKTYGYTF. In nucleotides, the CDR3 is TGTGCCAGCAGTCTAACACAGGAATGTAGAAAGACCTATGGCTACACCTTC.

This clonotype was counted ten times or more. J is TRBJ1-1 and V is TRBV7-2, with unresolved D. V lost 8 bases and J 1 base, leaving 2 bases between the germline ends. Per the germline V gene, CDR1 is SGHTA and CDR2 is FQGNSA. CDR3 size: 10 residues. The CDR3 loop is CASGNTEAFF. The DNA for the CDR3 is TGTGCCAGCGGGAACACTGAAGCTTTCTTT.

This clonotype has a count of ten or more. This chain connects TRBV24-1 to TRBJ2-3; TRBD2 agrees at 9 bases. This CDR3 has 15 residues. The V gene end was trimmed by 5 bases and the J gene end by 5 bases; junction bases not matched to a gene: 7. CDR1 is KGHDR, CDR2 SFDVKD, per germline. The CDR3 here is CATSVGGGAGDTQYF. CDR3 in DNA: TGTGCCACCAGTGTCGGCGGGGGGGCAGGAGATACGCAGTATTTT.

This clonotype was seen ten or more times. The chain combines TRBV20-1 with TRBJ2-7, with 7 bases that match TRBD2. The germline CDR1 and CDR2 sequences are DFQATT and SNEGSKA (reference sequence). The CDR3 has 14 residues. Trimming took 3 bases from V and 2 from J; bases not matched to a gene: 7. DNA of the CDR3: TGCAGTGCTAGTACAGCGGGGCTCACCTACGAGCAGTACTTC. It yields the protein CSASTAGLTYEQYF.

In regard to this clonotype: Its ends do not fully match the called genes, so a read error is possible. The V and J genes are TRBV5-1 and TRBJ2-2; a possible D gene is TRBD1 (6 bases). The CDR3 contains 16 residues. From germline, CDR1 is SGHRS and CDR2 YFSETQ. In nucleotides, the CDR3 is TGCGACAGCAGCTTGGCCGGGACACTGAACACCGAGGAGCTGTTTTTT. Protein: CDSSLAGTLNTEELFF.

This chain connects TRBV3-1 to TRBJ1-5, with D perhaps matching TRBD1 (5 bases). The CDR3 has 14 amino acids. V lost 0 bases to trimming and J lost 7 bases, with 10 bases between them. CDR1 LGHDT and CDR2 YNNKEL come from the germline V gene (reference sequence). CDR3 DNA: TGTGCCAGCAGCCAAGAGTGGAAGGGGCAGCCCCAGCATTTT. It translates to CASSQEWKGQPQHF. Drawing the rest from reference TRBV3-1 and TRBJ1-5, the complete variable domain is DTAVSQTPKYLVTQMGNDKSIKCEQNLGHDTMYWYKQDSKKFLKIMFSYNNKELIINETVPNRFSPKSPDKAHLNLHINSLELGDSAVYFCASSQEWKGQPQHFGDGTRLSIL.

In its sample, this clonotype was seen many times. The chain has TRBV10-1 and TRBJ1-2; no definite D call. Germline CDR1 WNHNN, CDR2 SYGVQD (reference sequence). This CDR3 has 17 amino acids. Trimming cost V 5 bases and J 4 bases, with 23 bases left between them. The CDR3 region has the DNA TGCGCCAGCAGTAAAACGGTAAGATCGCGAAAGACCTATGGCTACACCTTC. Protein: CASSKTVRSRKTYGYTF.

The sample holds many counts of this clonotype. This sequence joins TRBV20-1 and TRBJ2-7; 7 bases are shared with TRBD1. The germline gives CDR1 DFQATT, CDR2 SNEGSKA (reference sequence). The CDR3 length is 13 residues. The V and J ends lost 5 bases and 3 bases, in that order; junction bases with no gene match: 7. CDR3 sequence: CSARGSGGYEQYF. The CDR3 coding sequence is TGCAGTGCTCGCGGTTCAGGGGGCTACGAGCAGTACTTC.

This clonotype was seen many times. V is TRBV7-9 and J is TRBJ1-1; 7 bases align to TRBD1. The V and J ends lost 5 bases and 6 bases, in that order; junction bases with no gene match: 9. Per germline, CDR1 SEHNR and CDR2 FQNEAQ (reference sequence). This CDR3 is built from 14 residues. CDR3 in DNA: TGTGCCAGCAGCACAGGGGATAAAACAGCTGAAGCTTTCTTT. The encoded protein is CASSTGDKTAEAFF.

This clonotype came up many times. For the CDR3, the DNA is TGCAGTGCTAGAGGAGTCTCCGATCGGACAGAGGTTGGAAACACCATATATTTT. This codes for CSARGVSDRTEVGNTIYF. The chain recombines TRBV20-1 with TRBJ1-3; TRBD1 is a possible D gene (6 bases). The V end was cut by 1 base, the J end by 3 bases, with 22 bases between. The CDR3 totals 18 residues. Germline CDR1 reads DFQATT; CDR2 reads SNEGSKA (reference sequence).

A word on this clonotype: Given a much more abundant clone one base away, this may be a read error. This chain joins TRBV21-1 and TRBJ2-3. TRBV21-1 has pseudogene status. The CDR3 runs 17 residues. CDR3 DNA sequence: TGTGCCAGCAGTTATCCGATAGCTACAGTCATGCGAGATACGCAGTATTTT. Translating gives CASSYPIATVMRDTQYF.

This clonotype was counted ten times or more. V usage is TRBV5-1 and J usage is TRBJ1-1; tentatively, D is TRBD1 (5 bases). The CDR3 is 14 amino acids. The V gene lost 3 bases and the J gene lost 5 bases, with 14 bases spanning the gap. CDR1 is SGHRS and CDR2 is YFSETQ in the germline V gene. Here the CDR3 DNA reads TGCGCCAGCAGCTATTCGCCGGGGGAGACTGAAGCTTTCTTT. This translates into CASSYSPGETEAFF.

Comment on this clonotype: This may stem from a read error, because a much larger clone lies one nucleotide away. The J gene is TRBJ1-2, the V gene TRBV5-8; D uncertain. Germline lookup yields CDR1 SGHTS and CDR2 YDEGEE. The CDR3 is made up of 16 amino acids. The CDR3 coding sequence is TGTGCCAGCCACCCTACTCATCCACGAAAGACCTATGGCTACGCCTTC. The encoded protein is CASHPTHPRKTYGYAF.

Concerning this clonotype: A single base separates this from a much larger clone, so it may be a read error. The chain has TRBV24-1 and TRBJ1-2; D is undetermined. The CDR3 length is 17 residues. CDR1 KGHDR and CDR2 SFDVKD come from the germline V gene. V was trimmed by 6 bases and J by 4 bases, leaving 23 bases between them. The CDR3: CATSPHGNTRKTYGYTF. The CDR3, as DNA: TGTGCCACCAGTCCGCACGGTAATACCAGAAAGACCTATGGCTACACCTTC.

The J gene is TRBJ1-2, the V gene TRBV10-2; D is ambiguous. Germline V gene sequence: CDR1 WSHSY, CDR2 SAAADI. V was cut by 4 bases and J by 4 bases, with 22 bases left in between. CDR3 length: 17 residues. The CDR3 reads CASSAVNTSRKTYGYTF. CDR3 DNA: TGCGCCAGCAGTGCCGTGAACACTTCTAGAAAGACCTATGGCTACACCTTC.

This clonotype has only a few counts. The gene calls are TRBV3-1 and TRBJ2-2; D call uncertain. Trimming shortened V by 4 bases and J by 5 bases, and 23 bases separated the two germline ends. The CDR3 length is 18 residues. Germline-derived CDR1 and CDR2 are LGHDT and YNNKEL (reference sequence). DNA of the CDR3: TGTGCCAGCAGCCCGTATAATCCCATTTCAGGCTTGACCGGGGAGCTGTTTTTT. The encoded protein is CASSPYNPISGLTGELFF.

The genes are TRBV27 and TRBJ2-4, with D tentatively TRBD1 (6 bases). The CDR3 loop spans 12 amino acids. V was clipped by 4 bases and J by 12 bases, with 13 bases between them. Germline V gene data show CDR1 as MNHEY and CDR2 as SMNVEV (reference sequence). The CDR3 loop is CASSWAGETQYF. CDR3 bases: TGTGCCAGCAGTTGGGCAGGGGAGACTCAGTACTTC.

This clonotype was seen repeatedly, ten times or more. The chain couples TRBV5-5 to TRBJ2-7; 8 bases are shared with TRBD1. The germline V gene encodes CDR1 SGHKS and CDR2 YYEKEE (reference sequence). Trimming cost V 4 bases and J 1 base; bases outside gene matches: 10. CDR3 length: 16 residues. CDR3 loop: CASSTRTGSVSYEQYF. For the CDR3, the DNA is TGTGCCAGCAGCACCCGGACAGGGAGTGTATCCTACGAGCAGTACTTC.

The table lists this clonotype with a few counts. The gene calls are TRBV7-8 and TRBJ2-2; D is possibly TRBD1 or TRBD2 (6 bases each). Deletions cut 6 bases from V and 4 bases from J, with 21 bases between. This CDR3 spans 17 amino acids. Germline lookup yields CDR1 SGHVS and CDR2 FQNEAQ. The CDR3 DNA is TGTGCCAGCAGTTATACAACAGGGCGGGGAAGCACCGGGGAGCTGTTTTTT. Its protein product is CASSYTTGRGSTGELFF.

This clonotype was observed a few times. The rearrangement links TRBV20-1 to TRBJ2-7, with 10 bases aligning to TRBD2. Germline values: CDR1 DFQATT, CDR2 SNEGSKA (reference sequence). This CDR3 region has 15 residues. Unmatched junction bases numbered 4, after V lost 2 bases and J lost 0 bases. CDR3 in amino acids: CSARSTSGNSYEQYF. DNA of the CDR3: TGCAGTGCTAGATCCACTAGCGGGAACTCCTACGAGCAGTACTTC.

This clonotype was seen repeatedly, ten times or more. This chain joins TRBV5-1 and TRBJ2-7, with D perhaps assigned TRBD1 or TRBD2 (5 bases each). CDR3 length: 14 amino acids. V lost 2 bases to trimming and J lost 8 bases, with 17 bases between them. Germline V gene lookup returns CDR1 SGHRS and CDR2 YFSETQ. The CDR3 coding sequence is TGCGCCAGCAGCTTAGGGACGCCCCCGGCCAAGCAGTACTTC. Residues: CASSLGTPPAKQYF. Looking up the rest from reference TRBV5-1 and TRBJ2-7 gives the full variable domain: KAGVTQTPRYLIKTRGQQVTLSCSPISGHRSVSWYQQTPGQGLQFLFEYFSETQRNKGNFPGRFSGRQFSNSRSEMNVSTLELGDSALYLCASSLGTPPAKQYFGPGTRLTVT.

This chain uses TRBV29-1 with TRBJ1-1; possible D gene TRBD1, 5 bases. Germline loops: CDR1 SQVTM, CDR2 ANQGSEA. V lost 1 base and J 7 bases, leaving 16 bases between the germline ends. This CDR3 spans 14 amino acids. The CDR3 DNA reads TGCAGCGTTGAAGCCGCGACGGGGGTTGGTGAAGCTTTCTTT. Translating gives CSVEAATGVGEAFF.

This clonotype was observed at least ten times. The chain has TRBV3-1 and TRBJ1-5; D is undetermined. V lost 4 bases and J 6 bases, leaving 10 bases between the germline ends. The V gene's germline CDR1 is LGHDT and CDR2 YNNKEL (reference sequence). CDR3 size: 13 residues. The CDR3 spells CASSRDLGQPQHF. The CDR3 DNA sequence: TGTGCCAGCAGCCGCGACCTGGGTCAGCCCCAGCATTTT.

In its sample, this clonotype was seen many times. This chain connects TRBV5-1 to TRBJ1-1; D is uncertain. Trimming took off 4 bases at V and 1 base at J, with 14 bases between the two ends. Germline CDR1 is SGHRS and CDR2 is YFSETQ. The CDR3 loop spans 15 amino acids. CDR3 protein: CASSKGRMENTEAFF. The CDR3 DNA sequence: TGCGCCAGCAGCAAAGGACGGATGGAGAACACTGAAGCTTTCTTT.